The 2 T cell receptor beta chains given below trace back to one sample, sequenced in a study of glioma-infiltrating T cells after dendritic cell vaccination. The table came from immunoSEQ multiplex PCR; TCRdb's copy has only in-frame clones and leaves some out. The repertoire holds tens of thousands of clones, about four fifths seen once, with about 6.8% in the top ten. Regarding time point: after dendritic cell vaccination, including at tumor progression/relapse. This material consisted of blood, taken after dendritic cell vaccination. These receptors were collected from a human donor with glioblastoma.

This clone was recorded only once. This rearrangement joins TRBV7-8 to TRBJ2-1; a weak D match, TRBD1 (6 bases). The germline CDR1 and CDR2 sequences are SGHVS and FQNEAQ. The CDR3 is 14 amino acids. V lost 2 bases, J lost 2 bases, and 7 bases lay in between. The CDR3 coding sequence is TGTGCCAGCAGCTTACAGGGGCCCTACAATGAGCAGTTCTTC. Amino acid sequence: CASSLQGPYNEQFF.

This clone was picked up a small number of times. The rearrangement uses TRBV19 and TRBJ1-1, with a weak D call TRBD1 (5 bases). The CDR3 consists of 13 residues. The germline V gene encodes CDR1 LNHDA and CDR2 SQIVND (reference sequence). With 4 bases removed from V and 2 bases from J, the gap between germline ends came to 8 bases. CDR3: CASSSQGNTEAFF. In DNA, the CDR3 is TGTGCCAGTAGTAGTCAGGGAAACACTGAAGCTTTCTTT.